This TCR beta chain was sequenced during a study of T cell responses to AZD1222 COVID-19 vaccine. Data came from immunoSEQ multiplex PCR; TCRdb stores just in-frame clones and leaves some out. This sample has 86,000 or so clones; roughly 90% occur once, and the top ten carry 2.2%. Germline loops: CDR1 SGHRS, CDR2 YFSETQ. The CDR3 covers 15 residues. With V trimmed by 3 bases and J by 7 bases, 9 bases remained unmatched. V usage is TRBV5-1 and J usage is TRBJ1-1, with 10 bases fitting TRBD1. This sequence was found in an adult in good health. Sequencing used peripheral blood, obtained on day 0 of AZD1222 vaccination. The CDR3 reads CASSSPGQGFSEAFF. CDR3 nucleotides: TGCGCCAGCAGCTCCCCGGGACAGGGGTTTAGTGAAGCTTTCTTT.